This paragraph covers one T cell receptor (beta chain) sequence. Germline assignment: CDR1 SGHRS and CDR2 YFSETQ. The CDR3 is 12 amino acids. The ends were cut back, 4 bases at V and 7 bases at J, with 12 bases in the middle. The sample originates from a study of cytotoxic CD8 clonotypes in ibrutinib-treated CLL. The assay was immunoSEQ multiplex PCR, and TCRdb's table has in-frame clones only and misses some. The sample consists of some 150,000 clones, 80% of them appearing once. The V call is TRBV5-1, the J call TRBJ2-7; D is perhaps TRBD1 (5 bases). This receptor was identified in a human donor with chronic lymphocytic leukemia. The specimen comprised PBMCs, sampled after 36 months of ibrutinib treatment. The CDR3 loop is CASSAQGREQYF. CDR3 bases: TGCGCCAGCAGCGCCCAGGGAAGGGAGCAGTACTTC.